This T cell receptor (beta chain) was sequenced during a study of blood T cell repertoires in COVID-19. The overall study: Whether acute or convalescent, the COVID-19 samples came from the United States, Italy and Spain. T cells, B-cell-depleted T cells, or PBMCs supplied cDNA or gDNA.

Original data processing: Amplified reference gene primers provided the basis for estimating nucleated cell counts. Produced via immunoSEQ multiplex PCR; TCRdb's table is partial and in-frame only. V, J and clone size are taken as reported in that table, and D and trimming were inferred from the DNA itself. Here the sample spans nearly 300,000 clones, about 91% being singletons. Germline-derived CDR1 and CDR2 are MNHNS and SASEGT. The CDR3 length is 13 residues. Between the trimmed V and J ends, which lost 3 bases and 6 bases, there was a span of 11 bases. A remark on this clone: This sample includes further DNA sequences coding for the same CDR3.

This rearrangement joins TRBV6-1 to TRBJ2-5; a possible D gene is TRBD2 (6 bases). The sequenced material came from peripheral blood. This clonotype was sampled from a woman in her twenties or thirties who had recovered from COVID-19. CDR3 sequence: CASSDRGLKTQYF. The CDR3 region has the DNA TGTGCCAGCAGTGATCGGGGGTTAAAGACCCAGTACTTC.